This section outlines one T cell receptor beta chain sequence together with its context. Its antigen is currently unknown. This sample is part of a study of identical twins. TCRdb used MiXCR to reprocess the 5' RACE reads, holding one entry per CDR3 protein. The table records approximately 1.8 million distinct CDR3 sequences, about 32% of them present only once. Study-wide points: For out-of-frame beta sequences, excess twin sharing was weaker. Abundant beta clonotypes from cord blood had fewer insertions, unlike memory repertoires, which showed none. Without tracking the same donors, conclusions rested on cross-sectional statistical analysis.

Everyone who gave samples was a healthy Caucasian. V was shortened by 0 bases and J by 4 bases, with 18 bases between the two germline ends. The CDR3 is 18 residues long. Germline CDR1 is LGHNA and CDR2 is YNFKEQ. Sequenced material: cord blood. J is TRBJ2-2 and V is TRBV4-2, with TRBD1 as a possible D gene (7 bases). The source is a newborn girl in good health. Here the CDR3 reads CASSQDKNRGSGTGELFF. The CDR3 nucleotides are TGTGCCAGCAGCCAAGATAAGAACAGGGGTAGCGGCACCGGGGAGCTGTTTTTT.